A selection of T cell receptor beta chains follows, all from one sample in a study of shared clonotypes between healthy human individuals. The repertoire was sequenced with immunoSEQ multiplex PCR; TCRdb's copy has only in-frame clones and lacks some. The table shows about 800,000 clones, with 96% occurring only once. The sample consisted of naive CD8+ T cells sorted from blood. The receptors originated from a man aged 25-40 years in good health. The CDR3 runs from the conserved cysteine through the conserved F or W.

V: TRBV11-1
J: TRBJ2-3
CDR3: CASSLVDSYTDTQYF

V: TRBV7-9
J: TRBJ2-7
CDR3: CASSPPTDYEQYF

V: TRBV4-1
J: TRBJ2-7
CDR3: CASSQAVAGGYEQYF

V: TRBV9
J: TRBJ1-2
CDR3: CASSSEPGGGYGYTF

V: TRBV29-1
J: TRBJ1-2
CDR3: CSVEGTGGELEGYGYTF

V: TRBV10-3
J: TRBJ2-1
CDR3: CAIRGDSYADNEQFF

V: TRBV2
J: TRBJ1-1
CDR3: CASSEDRLEAFF

V: TRBV18
J: TRBJ2-7
CDR3: CASSEGYGADRGEQYF

V: TRBV7-8
J: TRBJ1-1
CDR3: CASSPREGQAEAFF

V: TRBV6-1
J: TRBJ2-5
CDR3: CASSEANRVRETQYF

V: TRBV2
J: TRBJ1-3
CDR3: CASSGVIYSGNTIYF

V: TRBV5-6
J: TRBJ1-5
CDR3: CASCRDNQPQHF

V: TRBV29-1
J: TRBJ2-3
CDR3: CSVEESDRVDPEDTQYF